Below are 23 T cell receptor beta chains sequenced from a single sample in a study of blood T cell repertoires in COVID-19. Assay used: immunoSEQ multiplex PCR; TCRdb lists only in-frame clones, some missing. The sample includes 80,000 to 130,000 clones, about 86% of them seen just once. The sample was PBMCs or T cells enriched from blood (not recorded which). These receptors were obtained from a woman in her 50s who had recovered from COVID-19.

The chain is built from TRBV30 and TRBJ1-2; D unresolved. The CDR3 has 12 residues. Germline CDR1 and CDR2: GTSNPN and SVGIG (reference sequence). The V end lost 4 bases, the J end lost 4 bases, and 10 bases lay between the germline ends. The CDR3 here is CAWKRVSYGYTF. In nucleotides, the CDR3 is TGTGCCTGGAAACGGGTCTCCTATGGCTACACCTTC.

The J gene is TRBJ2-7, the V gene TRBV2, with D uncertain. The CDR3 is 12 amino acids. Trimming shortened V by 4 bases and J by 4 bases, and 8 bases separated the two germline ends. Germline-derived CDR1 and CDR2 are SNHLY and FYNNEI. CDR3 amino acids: CASSGELYEQYF. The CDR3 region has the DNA TGTGCCAGCAGTGGAGAGCTTTACGAGCAGTACTTC.

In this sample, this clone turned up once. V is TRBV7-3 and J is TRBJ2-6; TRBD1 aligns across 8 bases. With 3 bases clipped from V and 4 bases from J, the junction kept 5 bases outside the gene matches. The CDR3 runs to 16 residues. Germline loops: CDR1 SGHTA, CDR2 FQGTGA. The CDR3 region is CASSLSGGFGANVLTF. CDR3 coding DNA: TGTGCCAGCAGCTTGTCAGGGGGCTTCGGGGCCAACGTCCTGACTTTC. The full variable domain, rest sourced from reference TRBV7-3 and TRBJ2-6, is GAGVSQTPSNKVTEKGKYVELRCDPISGHTALYWYRQSLGQGPEFLIYFQGTGAADDSGLPNDRFFAVRPEGSVSTLKIQRTERGDSAVYLCASSLSGGFGANVLTFGAGSRLTVL.

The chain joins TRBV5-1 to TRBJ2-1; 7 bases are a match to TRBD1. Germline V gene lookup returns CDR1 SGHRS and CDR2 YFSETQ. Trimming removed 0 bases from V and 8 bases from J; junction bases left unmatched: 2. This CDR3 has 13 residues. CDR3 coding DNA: TGCGCCAGCAGCTTGGACAGGGGATATGAGCAGTTCTTC. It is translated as CASSLDRGYEQFF. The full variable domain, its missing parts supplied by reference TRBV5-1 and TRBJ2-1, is KAGVTQTPRYLIKTRGQQVTLSCSPISGHRSVSWYQQTPGQGLQFLFEYFSETQRNKGNFPGRFSGRQFSNSRSEMNVSTLELGDSALYLCASSLDRGYEQFFGPGTRLTVL.

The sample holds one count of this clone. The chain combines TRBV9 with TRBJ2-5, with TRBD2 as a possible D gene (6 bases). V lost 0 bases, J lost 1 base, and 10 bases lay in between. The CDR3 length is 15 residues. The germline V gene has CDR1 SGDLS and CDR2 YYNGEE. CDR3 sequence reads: CASSVGVGGQETQYF. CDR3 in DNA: TGTGCCAGCAGCGTAGGGGTCGGGGGCCAAGAGACCCAGTACTTC. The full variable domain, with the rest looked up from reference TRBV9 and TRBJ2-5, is DSGVTQTPKHLITATGQRVTLRCSPRSGDLSVYWYQQSLDQGLQFLIQYYNGEERAKGNILERFSAQQFPDLHSELNLSSLELGDSALYFCASSVGVGGQETQYFGPGTRLLVL.

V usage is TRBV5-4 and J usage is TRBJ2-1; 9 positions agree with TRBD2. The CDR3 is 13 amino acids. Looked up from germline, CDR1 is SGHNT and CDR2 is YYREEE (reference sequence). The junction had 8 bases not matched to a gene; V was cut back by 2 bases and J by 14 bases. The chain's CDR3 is CASSFRSGSKEFF. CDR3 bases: TGTGCCAGCAGCTTTCGTAGCGGGAGTAAAGAGTTCTTC. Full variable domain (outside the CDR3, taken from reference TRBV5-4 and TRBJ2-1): ETGVTQSPTHLIKTRGQQVTLRCSSQSGHNTVSWYQQALGQGPQFIFQYYREEENGRGNFPPRFSGLQFPNYSSELNVNALELDDSALYLCASSFRSGSKEFFGPGTRLTVL.

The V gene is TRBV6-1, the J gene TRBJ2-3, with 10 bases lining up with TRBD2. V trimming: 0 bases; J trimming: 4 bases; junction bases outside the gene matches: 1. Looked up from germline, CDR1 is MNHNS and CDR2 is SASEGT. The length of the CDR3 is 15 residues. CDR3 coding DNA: TGTGCCAGCAGTGAAGCTAGCGGGGGGCCAGATACGCAGTATTTT. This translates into CASSEASGGPDTQYF.

This chain's CDR3 is CASGHGGNTEAFF. The CDR3 coding sequence is TGTGCCAGTGGGCACGGTGGGAACACTGAAGCTTTCTTT. The chain combines TRBV19 with TRBJ1-1, with D unresolved. Per germline, CDR1 LNHDA and CDR2 SQIVND (reference sequence). Trimming removed 8 bases at V and 1 base at J, with 11 bases between. The CDR3 is 13 residues long. Complete variable domain (other parts from reference TRBV19 and TRBJ1-1): DGGITQSPKYLFRKEGQNVTLSCEQNLNHDAMYWYRQDPGQGLRLIYYSQIVNDFQKGDIAEGYSVSREKKESFPLTVTSAQKNPTAFYLCASGHGGNTEAFFGQGTRLTVV.

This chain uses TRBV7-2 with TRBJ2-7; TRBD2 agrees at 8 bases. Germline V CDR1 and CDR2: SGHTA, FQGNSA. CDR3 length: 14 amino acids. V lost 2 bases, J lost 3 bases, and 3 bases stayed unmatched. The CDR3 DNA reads TGTGCCAGCAGCTTACAGAGCGGGAGCTACGAGCAGTACTTC. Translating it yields CASSLQSGSYEQYF.

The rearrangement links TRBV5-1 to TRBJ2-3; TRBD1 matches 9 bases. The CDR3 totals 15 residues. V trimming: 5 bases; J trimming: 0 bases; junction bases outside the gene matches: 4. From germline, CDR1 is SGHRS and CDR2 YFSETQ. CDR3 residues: CASSSDRGSTDTQYF. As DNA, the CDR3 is TGCGCCAGCAGTTCGGACAGGGGTAGCACAGATACGCAGTATTTT.

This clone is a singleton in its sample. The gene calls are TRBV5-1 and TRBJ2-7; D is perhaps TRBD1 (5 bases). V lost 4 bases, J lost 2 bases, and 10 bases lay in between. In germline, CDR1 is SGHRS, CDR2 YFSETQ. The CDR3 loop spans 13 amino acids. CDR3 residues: CASSVDTTYEQYF. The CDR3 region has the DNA TGCGCCAGCAGCGTGGACACTACCTACGAGCAGTACTTC.

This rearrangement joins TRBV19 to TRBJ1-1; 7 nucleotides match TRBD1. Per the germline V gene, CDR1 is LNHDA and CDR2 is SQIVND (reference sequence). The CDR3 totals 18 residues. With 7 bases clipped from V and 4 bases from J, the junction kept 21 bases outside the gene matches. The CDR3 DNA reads TGTGCCAGTACCAATATAGGGGGCAGATCGAGGAGAGGCACTGAAGCTTTCTTT. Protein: CASTNIGGRSRRGTEAFF. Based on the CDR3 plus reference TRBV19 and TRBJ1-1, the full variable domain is DGGITQSPKYLFRKEGQNVTLSCEQNLNHDAMYWYRQDPGQGLRLIYYSQIVNDFQKGDIAEGYSVSREKKESFPLTVTSAQKNPTAFYLCASTNIGGRSRRGTEAFFGQGTRLTVV.

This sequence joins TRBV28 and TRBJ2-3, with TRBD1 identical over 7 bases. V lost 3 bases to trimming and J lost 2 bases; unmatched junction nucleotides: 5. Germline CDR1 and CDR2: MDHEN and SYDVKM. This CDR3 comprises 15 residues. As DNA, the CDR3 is TGTGCCAGCAGTTTTCGGACAGGAGACACAGATACGCAGTATTTT. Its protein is CASSFRTGDTDTQYF.

The CDR3 sequence is CASSFNRGLGAYEQYF. The CDR3 region has the DNA TGTGCCAGCAGCTTCAACAGGGGGCTCGGAGCCTACGAGCAGTACTTC. The chain combines TRBV5-5 with TRBJ2-7; 9 bases line up with TRBD1. V lost 2 bases and J lost 2; bases outside the gene matches: 8. The CDR3 length is 16 residues. CDR1 and CDR2 from the germline V gene are SGHKS and YYEKEE (reference sequence).

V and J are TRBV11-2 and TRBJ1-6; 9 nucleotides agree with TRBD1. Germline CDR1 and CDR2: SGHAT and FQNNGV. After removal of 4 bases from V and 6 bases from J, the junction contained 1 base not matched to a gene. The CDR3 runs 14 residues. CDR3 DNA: TGTGCCAGCAGCTGGGACAGGGTTAATTCACCCCTCCACTTT. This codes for CASSWDRVNSPLHF.

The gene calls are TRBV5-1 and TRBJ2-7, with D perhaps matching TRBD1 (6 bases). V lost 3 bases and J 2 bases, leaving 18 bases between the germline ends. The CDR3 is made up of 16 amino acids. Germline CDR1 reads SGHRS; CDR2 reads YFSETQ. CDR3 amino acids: CASSYPSDSVAYEQYF. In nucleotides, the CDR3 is TGCGCCAGCAGCTACCCATCGGACAGCGTTGCCTACGAGCAGTACTTC.

CDR3 region: CSASIPLGTGDTDTQYF. The DNA of the CDR3 is TGCAGTGCTAGTATCCCCCTCGGGACAGGCGACACAGATACGCAGTATTTT. The chain carries TRBV20-1 and TRBJ2-3, with 8 bases that match TRBD1. There are 17 residues in the CDR3. Trimming removed 3 bases from V and 2 bases from J; junction bases left unmatched: 13. CDR1 and CDR2 from the germline V gene are DFQATT and SNEGSKA (reference sequence).

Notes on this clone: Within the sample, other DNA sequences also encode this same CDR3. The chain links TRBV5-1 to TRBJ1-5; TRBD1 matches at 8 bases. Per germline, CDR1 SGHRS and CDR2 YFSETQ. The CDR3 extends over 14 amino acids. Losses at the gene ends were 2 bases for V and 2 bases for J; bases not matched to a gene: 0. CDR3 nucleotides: TGCGCCAGCAGCTTACAGGGGGGCAATCAGCCCCAGCATTTT. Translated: CASSLQGGNQPQHF.

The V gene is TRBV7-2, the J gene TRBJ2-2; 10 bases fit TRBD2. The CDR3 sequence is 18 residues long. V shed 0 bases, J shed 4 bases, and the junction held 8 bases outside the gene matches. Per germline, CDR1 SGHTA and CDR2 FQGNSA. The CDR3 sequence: CASSLAWASGSRTGELFF. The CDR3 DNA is TGTGCCAGCAGCTTAGCTTGGGCTAGCGGGAGTCGCACCGGGGAGCTGTTTTTT.

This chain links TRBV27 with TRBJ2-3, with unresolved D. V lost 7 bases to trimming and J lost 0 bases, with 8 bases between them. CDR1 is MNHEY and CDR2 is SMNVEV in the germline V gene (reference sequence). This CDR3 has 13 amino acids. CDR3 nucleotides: TGTGCCAGCACTTCGAGAAGCACAGATACGCAGTATTTT. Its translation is CASTSRSTDTQYF.

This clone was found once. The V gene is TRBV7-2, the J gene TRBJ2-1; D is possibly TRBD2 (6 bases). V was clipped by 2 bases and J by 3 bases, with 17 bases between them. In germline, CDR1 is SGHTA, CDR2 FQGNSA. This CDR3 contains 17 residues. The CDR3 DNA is TGTGCCAGCAGCTTATCAACTCTGCGGGGATACTACAATGAGCAGTTCTTC. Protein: CASSLSTLRGYYNEQFF.

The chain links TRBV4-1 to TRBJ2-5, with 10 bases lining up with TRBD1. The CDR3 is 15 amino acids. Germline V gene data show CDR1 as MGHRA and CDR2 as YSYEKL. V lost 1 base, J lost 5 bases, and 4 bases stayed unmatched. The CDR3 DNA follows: TGCGCCAGCAGCCAAGGGTCGGGACAGGGGGAGACCCAGTACTTC. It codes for CASSQGSGQGETQYF.

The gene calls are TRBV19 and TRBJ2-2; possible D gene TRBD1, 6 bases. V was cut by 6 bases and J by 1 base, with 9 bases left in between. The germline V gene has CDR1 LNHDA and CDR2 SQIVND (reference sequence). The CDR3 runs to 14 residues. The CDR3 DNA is TGTGCCAGTAGGTGGACAGAGAACACCGGGGAGCTGTTTTTT. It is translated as CASRWTENTGELFF.